This T cell receptor beta chain was recovered during a study of blood T cell repertoires in COVID-19. About the research overall: Acute and convalescent COVID-19 specimens originated in the United States, Italy and Spain. The cDNA or gDNA used as material had been derived from T cells, B-cell-depleted T cells, or PBMCs.

Profiling relied on immunoSEQ multiplex PCR, and the TCRdb table lists in-frame clones only, not all of them. The top ten hold over 8.5% of the sample, which has about 150,000 clones, 79% seen once. V dropped 0 bases and J dropped 1 base, with 9 bases sitting between them. The V gene's germline CDR1 is LGHDT and CDR2 YNNKEL (reference sequence). The CDR3 covers 15 residues. The sample was peripheral blood. The V and J genes are TRBV3-1 (or the pseudogene TRBV3-2) and TRBJ1-1; D is uncertain. This TCR was recovered from a man in his fifties with active or convalescent COVID-19. This CDR3 reads CASSQEAAANTEAFF. CDR3 DNA sequence: TGTGCCAGCAGCCAAGAGGCGGCAGCGAACACTGAAGCTTTCTTT.